This T cell receptor (beta chain) was obtained from a study of blood T cells in healthy people across ages. Russia was home to the donors, healthy Caucasian individuals aged roughly 6 to 95. A note on this clonotype: Its antigen is as yet unknown. A read error may be the cause here, since a much bigger clone is one base away.

With V trimmed by 6 bases and J by 7 bases, 10 bases remained unmatched. This CDR3 region has 14 residues. CDR1 and CDR2 from the germline V gene are SQVTM and ANQGSEA. Notes on the study in general: Diversity of TCR beta correlated strongly with naive T cell percentage.

Then a second PCR, running about 6 to 12 cycles, was carried out with a sample-barcoded 5' primer and a J-beta primer mix. Every sample produced at least 2.5 million CDR3-containing paired-end reads. TCRdb re-derived calls from the 5' RACE reads in MiXCR, one entry per CDR3 protein. This sample has about 1,500,000 distinct CDR3 sequences, with roughly 28% found just once. This sequence originates from a woman aged 30 to 39 in good health. V gene TRBV29-1 combines with J gene TRBJ2-1, with TRBD2 matching 9 bases. The source material was blood. The DNA of the CDR3 is TGCAGCGTCACGCATAGCGGGGGAGGAAATGAGCAGTTCTTC. It encodes CSVTHSGGGNEQFF.